Following are 29 T cell receptor beta chains from one sample sequenced in a study of T cells in pancreatic ductal adenocarcinoma. The selected patients with pancreatic ductal adenocarcinoma had surgery but no neoadjuvant therapy. Repertoires were generated with immunoSEQ multiplex PCR, while TCRdb's copy carries only in-frame clones and drops some. Counted here are 85,000 to 120,000 clones, roughly 95% occurring once; the ten biggest clones make up about 3%. Input material: PBMCs. These receptors were collected from a human donor with pancreatic ductal adenocarcinoma.

The chain uses TRBV4-1 and TRBJ2-7, with TRBD2 matching over 8 bases. Germline V gives CDR1 MGHRA, CDR2 YSYEKL. With 3 bases clipped from V and 0 bases from J, the junction kept 4 bases outside the gene matches. CDR3 length equals 15 residues. CDR3 sequence reads: CASSQATSDSYEQYF. The CDR3 nucleotides read TGCGCCAGCAGCCAGGCGACTAGCGACTCCTACGAGCAGTACTTC.

The chain combines TRBV7-9 with TRBJ2-7, with D maybe TRBD2 (5 bases). Germline CDR1 SEHNR, CDR2 FQNEAQ (reference sequence). The CDR3 spans 16 residues. Trimming pared 5 bases from V and 8 bases from J, leaving 25 bases between. The chain's CDR3 is CASSPSRETSYVKQYF. As DNA, the CDR3 is TGTGCCAGCAGCCCCTCTAGGGAGACCTCCTACGTGAAGCAGTACTTC.

V usage is TRBV4-1 and J usage is TRBJ2-7; D is uncertain. CDR1 is MGHRA, CDR2 YSYEKL, per germline. This CDR3 region has 12 residues. V was cut by 1 base and J by 3 bases, with 4 bases left in between. CDR3 sequence: CASSQVGYEQYF. CDR3 sequence (DNA): TGCGCCAGCAGCCAAGTCGGCTACGAGCAGTACTTC.

The chain uses TRBV7-8 and TRBJ2-5, with D perhaps TRBD2 (5 bases). The V end lost 5 bases, the J end lost 4 bases, and 14 bases lay between the germline ends. The CDR3 is 14 amino acids. Germline CDR1 is SGHVS and CDR2 is FQNEAQ. The CDR3: CASSQAPGGETQYF. The DNA for the CDR3 is TGTGCCAGCAGCCAAGCACCCGGAGGAGAGACCCAGTACTTC.

The chain joins TRBV18 to TRBJ2-5; D might be TRBD1 (6 bases). The CDR3 contains 14 residues. The germline gives CDR1 KGHSH, CDR2 LQKENI. Trimming shortened V by 4 bases and J by 1 base, and 10 bases separated the two germline ends. CDR3 coding DNA: TGTGCCAGCTCACGCAGGGGACCCCAAGAGACCCAGTACTTC. As protein: CASSRRGPQETQYF.

The genes are TRBV7-9 and TRBJ2-3; D is perhaps TRBD1 (5 bases). The V gene lost 3 bases and the J gene lost 6 bases, with 13 bases spanning the gap. This CDR3 is 14 amino acids long. Germline CDR1 reads SEHNR; CDR2 reads FQNEAQ (reference sequence). CDR3 sequence reads: CASSFQGSWDTQYF. Here the CDR3 DNA reads TGTGCCAGCAGCTTTCAGGGATCTTGGGATACGCAGTATTTT.

This chain links TRBV19 with TRBJ1-1; 7 positions match TRBD1. V lost 9 bases, J lost 0 bases, and 4 bases stayed unmatched. The CDR3 totals 13 residues. From germline, CDR1 is LNHDA and CDR2 SQIVND (reference sequence). CDR3 coding DNA: TGTGCCAGCCGGGACAGACTGAACACTGAAGCTTTCTTT. This codes for CASRDRLNTEAFF.

The CDR3 DNA sequence: TGTGCCAGCAGCCTCGGTGCTACGTCCTCCTACGAGCAGTACTTC. As protein: CASSLGATSSYEQYF. V and J are TRBV7-6 and TRBJ2-7; D gene unclear. The V end lost 5 bases, the J end lost 0 bases, and 14 bases lay between the germline ends. Germline lookup yields CDR1 SGHVS and CDR2 FNYEAQ. The CDR3 runs to 15 residues.

This chain uses TRBV7-2 with TRBJ1-2; 8 bases agree with TRBD1. The V gene end was trimmed by 4 bases and the J gene end by 8 bases; junction bases not matched to a gene: 6. The CDR3 runs 13 residues. CDR1 SGHTA and CDR2 FQGNSA come from the germline V gene. The CDR3 DNA is TGTGCCAGCAGCTCAGCGACAGGGGAAGGCTACACCTTC. Amino acid sequence: CASSSATGEGYTF.

In DNA form, the CDR3 reads TGTGCCAGCAGTCAGACTGCCTTGTTTTACAATGAGCAGTTCTTC. Protein sequence: CASSQTALFYNEQFF. The V call is TRBV27, the J call TRBJ2-1; D is ambiguous. Looked up from germline, CDR1 is MNHEY and CDR2 is SMNVEV (reference sequence). The V end was cut by 5 bases, the J end by 4 bases, with 15 bases between. The CDR3 totals 15 residues.

V gene TRBV10-3 combines with J gene TRBJ2-5, with a weak D call TRBD2 (5 bases). From germline, CDR1 is ENHRY and CDR2 SYGVKD. V shed 5 bases and J shed 3 bases, with 10 bases lying between them. The CDR3 totals 13 residues. The CDR3 region is CAISSGFEETQYF. CDR3 bases: TGTGCCATCAGTTCGGGGTTTGAAGAGACCCAGTACTTC.

The CDR3 bases are TGTGCCATCGCCGGTTCTCCGGGGGTTAATGAAAAACTGTTTTTT. Protein: CAIAGSPGVNEKLFF. V is TRBV28 and J is TRBJ1-4; the D gene is possibly TRBD1 (5 bases). The V gene lost 10 bases and the J gene lost 4 bases, with 19 bases spanning the gap. This CDR3 is 15 amino acids long. Germline CDR1 reads MDHEN; CDR2 reads SYDVKM.

This rearrangement joins TRBV5-1 to TRBJ2-1; 7 bases agree with TRBD2. In germline, CDR1 is SGHRS, CDR2 YFSETQ. The V and J ends lost 6 bases and 9 bases, in that order; junction bases with no gene match: 12. There are 14 residues in the CDR3. The CDR3 DNA sequence: TGCGCCAGCACCCGGGACTACCTCACTGGTGAGCAGTTCTTC. This sequence encodes CASTRDYLTGEQFF.

This clone was recorded once. A read error may produce the germline difference seen at one junction end. The chain employs TRBV5-1 and TRBJ2-7; D might be TRBD1 (6 bases). This CDR3 is built from 14 residues. Germline-derived CDR1 and CDR2 are SGHRS and YFSETQ. The CDR3 DNA is TGCGCCAGCAGCCCCGGCCCAGGGGCGAACGAGCAGTGCTTC. As protein: CASSPGPGANEQCF.

This sequence joins TRBV19 and TRBJ2-5; possible D gene TRBD1, 5 bases. The CDR3 runs to 14 residues. The germline V and J ends were trimmed by 2 bases and 7 bases, with 14 bases remaining between them. The germline V gene encodes CDR1 LNHDA and CDR2 SQIVND (reference sequence). CDR3 bases: TGTGCCAGTAGTATACAGGGAACGGGCGCGACCCAGTACTTC. It is translated as CASSIQGTGATQYF.

The chain has TRBV30 and TRBJ2-3; D is uncertain. Germline V gene data show CDR1 as GTSNPN and CDR2 as SVGIG (reference sequence). CDR3 size: 13 residues. V lost 4 bases, J lost 1 base, and 9 bases lay in between. The CDR3, as DNA: TGTGCCTGGACGCTATATCGCACAGATACGCAGTATTTT. Its protein is CAWTLYRTDTQYF.

The chain is built from TRBV7-6 and TRBJ2-3; no reliable D call. Trimming cost V 5 bases and J 6 bases, with 9 bases left between them. The CDR3 sequence is 12 residues long. Per the germline V gene, CDR1 is SGHVS and CDR2 is FNYEAQ. The CDR3, as DNA: TGTGCCAGCAGCCCCACTCGGGATACGCAGTATTTT. This codes for CASSPTRDTQYF.

The chain employs TRBV28 and TRBJ2-7; TRBD2 matches at 12 bases. The V and J ends lost 3 bases and 6 bases, in that order; junction bases with no gene match: 6. This CDR3 has 15 amino acids. CDR1 and CDR2 (germline): MDHEN, SYDVKM. CDR3 amino acids: CASSLVLAGGGEQYF. The CDR3 bases are TGTGCCAGCAGTTTGGTACTAGCGGGAGGTGGCGAGCAGTACTTC.

This clone was observed once. This sequence joins TRBV19 and TRBJ2-7; 9 nucleotides agree with TRBD2. Trimming removed 1 base from V and 2 bases from J; junction bases left unmatched: 9. The CDR3 has 17 residues. In germline, CDR1 is LNHDA, CDR2 SQIVND (reference sequence). CDR3 nucleotide sequence: TGTGCCAGTAGTATAGGGCCTAGCGGGATCTACCCCTACGAGCAGTACTTC. This encodes CASSIGPSGIYPYEQYF.

This clone was observed once. This chain uses TRBV5-1 with TRBJ2-1; maybe TRBD2 (6 bases). The germline V gene has CDR1 SGHRS and CDR2 YFSETQ. The CDR3 covers 16 residues. Deletions cut 4 bases from V and 7 bases from J, with 21 bases between. CDR3 DNA sequence: TGCGCCAGCAGCCACGGGGCGGGACCGCCCCCAAATGAGCAGTTCTTC. Translating gives CASSHGAGPPPNEQFF.

CDR3 sequence: CASSPNGQGSNTEAFF. The CDR3 DNA follows: TGTGCCAGCTCACCAAACGGACAGGGGTCGAACACTGAAGCTTTCTTT. The chain carries TRBV18 and TRBJ1-1; 9 nucleotides align to TRBD1. The germline gives CDR1 KGHSH, CDR2 LQKENI. V was clipped by 2 bases and J by 1 base; unmatched bases: 5. The CDR3 is 16 residues long.

This chain uses TRBV10-3 with TRBJ1-2, with D perhaps matching TRBD1 (6 bases). CDR1 and CDR2 (germline): ENHRY, SYGVKD. V was clipped by 7 bases and J by 0 bases, with 12 bases between them. The CDR3 length is 14 residues. The CDR3 DNA is TGTGCCATCACCGGACAGCCCGCTAACTATGGCTACACCTTC. Its protein is CAITGQPANYGYTF.

This chain connects TRBV7-8 to TRBJ2-2; TRBD2 agrees at 7 bases. The V gene end was trimmed by 2 bases and the J gene end by 2 bases; junction bases not matched to a gene: 5. CDR3 length: 16 amino acids. Looked up from germline, CDR1 is SGHVS and CDR2 is FQNEAQ. CDR3 protein: CASSLRLAVNTGELFF. The DNA for the CDR3 is TGTGCCAGCAGCTTACGCCTAGCGGTTAACACCGGGGAGCTGTTTTTT.

This clone was observed a single time. The rearrangement uses TRBV6-4 and TRBJ2-1; TRBD1 aligns across 10 bases. The V gene end was trimmed by 6 bases and the J gene end by 8 bases; junction bases not matched to a gene: 13. CDR3 length: 16 residues. Germline loops: CDR1 MRHNA, CDR2 SNTAGT. CDR3 bases: TGTGCCAGCAGGAAAACCCCGGGACAGGGGTACGATGAGCAGTTCTTC. The encoded protein is CASRKTPGQGYDEQFF.

This clone was recorded once. The CDR3 nucleotides are TGTGCCACCAGCAGAGAACCGGGACTAGCGGGCAATGAGCAGTTCTTC. Its translation: CATSREPGLAGNEQFF. This chain connects TRBV15 to TRBJ2-1, with 12 bases that match TRBD2. This CDR3 is 16 amino acids long. V gave up 0 bases and J gave up 6 bases; unmatched junction bases: 3. Germline V lookup: CDR1 LNHNV, CDR2 YYDKDF (reference sequence). Variable domain in full (rest from reference TRBV15 and TRBJ2-1): DAMVIQNPRYQVTQFGKPVTLSCSQTLNHNVMYWYQQKSSQAPKLLFHYYDKDFNNEADTPDNFQSRRPNTSFCFLDIRSPGLGDTAMYLCATSREPGLAGNEQFFGPGTRLTVL.

The chain employs TRBV10-3 and TRBJ2-7, with D maybe TRBD1 (6 bases). V gave up 6 bases and J gave up 2 bases, with 14 bases separating them. Per the germline V gene, CDR1 is ENHRY and CDR2 is SYGVKD. The CDR3 has 14 amino acids. The CDR3 protein is CAISAMTGAYEQYF. The CDR3 DNA reads TGTGCCATCAGCGCGATGACAGGAGCCTACGAGCAGTACTTC.

This rearrangement joins TRBV7-9 to TRBJ2-3; TRBD2 matches at 9 bases. Germline V gene data show CDR1 as SEHNR and CDR2 as FQNEAQ (reference sequence). The length of the CDR3 is 17 residues. V dropped 5 bases and J dropped 4; count of bases not matched to a gene: 13. The CDR3 sequence: CASSRDYSGRKSDTQYF. CDR3 in DNA: TGTGCCAGCAGCCGAGACTACAGCGGGAGGAAGTCAGATACGCAGTATTTT.

The gene calls are TRBV30 and TRBJ2-5; 7 bases are shared with TRBD2. Germline V gives CDR1 GTSNPN, CDR2 SVGIG (reference sequence). The J segment lost 3 bases and the V segment lost 1 base, leaving 2 bases of the junction unmatched. This CDR3 spans 13 amino acids. The CDR3 bases are TGTGCCTGGAGTGCGCTAGCGGAAGAGACCCAGTACTTC. Translating gives CAWSALAEETQYF.

The chain is built from TRBV29-1 and TRBJ2-1; D possibly corresponds to TRBD1 (6 bases). The CDR3 spans 14 residues. Germline loops: CDR1 SQVTM, CDR2 ANQGSEA. Trimming cost V 1 base and J 6 bases, with 13 bases left between them. The CDR3 region is CSVEADRSCNEQFF. The CDR3, as DNA: TGCAGCGTTGAAGCCGACAGGAGTTGCAATGAGCAGTTCTTC.